This TCR beta chain was identified during a study of blood T cell repertoires in COVID-19 (dated by TCRdb to the early 2020s). About the investigation overall: Samples from collaborators originated in the United States, Italy and Spain and spanned both the acute and convalescent phases of COVID-19. Subjects who had been exposed to COVID-19, were actively infected with it, or had recovered from it provided the deeply sampled blood TCRbeta repertoires that made up the dataset. Nearly every sample came with metadata listing a de-identified subject ID, COVID-19 status, age in years and sex. The repertoires were released in a freely available public database intended as a resource for research on the immune response to SARS-CoV-2. The material from the prospective study consisted of cDNA or gDNA derived from T cells, B-cell-depleted T cells, or PBMCs. HLA class I and class II types, where available, came from metadata supplied by the sample provider rather than from assay-based typing. The samples were drawn from two sources: the first 160 participants of the ongoing ImmuneRACE study, and 950 to 1,500 subjects contributed by 6 global collaborators. Broader findings and caveats from the paper: The quantity of clinical and demographic metadata differed by source and by participant and was supplied without curation.

One collaborating source in Seattle enrolled patients while the patients were actively infected and followed the patients over time throughout the course of disease. Whole blood was collected in K2EDTA tubes by collaborating institutions according to the institutions' own protocols. For TCRbeta analysis, collaborator samples were shipped as frozen whole blood, as isolated PBMCs, or as DNA extracted from either sample type. A note on this clone: Its binding antigen is unknown. No clone much larger than this one lies a single base away; base qualities are absent.

TCRbeta CDR3 regions were amplified from genomic DNA by means of the immunoSEQ Assay, a bias-controlled multiplex PCR. Per the authors' processing: Within the assay, amplification of reference gene primers was used to estimate how many nucleated cells each sample contained. To quantify the absolute abundance of each unique TCRbeta CDR3 rearrangement, sequence reads were collapsed and filtered. Productive Simpson clonality was computed per sample as the square root of Simpson's diversity index over productive rearrangements. In TCRdb, the immuneACCESS table is reduced to in-frame sequences with V and J assigned. These tables do not hold every clone; where another copy was compared, an unresolved V gene accounts for under half, and the others remain unexplained. V, J and clone size are taken as reported in that table, and D and trimming were inferred from the DNA itself. Within this sample are approximately 240,000 clones, with 85% to 95% of them counted one time only. The ten largest clonotypes hold roughly 0.89% of the sample.

CDR1 KGHSH and CDR2 LQKENI are derived from the germline V gene. The CDR3 has 19 amino acids, counting the end cysteine and phenylalanine. Kept here is only the CDR3 DNA, which spans 57 bases and is read in frame from base 1. Trimming removed 1 base from V and 0 bases from J, leaving 16 bases between the germline ends. The material sequenced was peripheral blood. The sequence is built from TRBV18 and TRBJ1-6; a tentative D match to TRBD1 spans 6 bases. The receptor was isolated from a man aged 25 to 40 with COVID-19, enrolled during active disease. The nucleotide sequence is given as TGTGCCAGCTCACCACGGCCAGGGGATCGGAGCTCCTATAATTCACCCCTCCACTTT. It codes for CASSPRPGDRSSYNSPLHF.